Listed below are T cell receptor beta chains from one sample, sequenced in a study of T cells after posttransplantation cyclophosphamide. Measured with immunoSEQ multiplex PCR; TCRdb has only the in-frame clones, and not every one. The sample yields fewer than 45,000 clones, around 80% seen once. The sample was CD4+ T cells sorted from blood, taken 1,700 to 2,000 days after a stem cell transplant with posttransplant cyclophosphamide. The source of these receptors is a female patient in her thirties or forties who received an allogeneic stem cell transplant from a related donor, was CMV-positive, and had no GVHD. A share of the T cells may be of graft donor origin. Both conserved end residues are part of each CDR3. A D gene is named only where the DNA matches it firmly. Not every row has a clone size; where given, it reads once, few, many or a size class.

abundance	d_gene	v_gene	j_gene	CDR3aa	CDR3nt
.	.	TRBV7-2	TRBJ2-7	CASSLVAPYEQYF	TGTGCCAGCAGCTTAGTGGCCCCCTACGAGCAGTACTTC
.	.	TRBV7-9	TRBJ1-6	CASSGERGGSYNSPLHF	TGTGCCAGCAGCGGAGAACGCGGGGGCTCCTATAATTCACCCCTCCACTTT
.	.	TRBV7-9	TRBJ2-7	CASSLDSSYEQYF	TGTGCCAGCAGCTTAGACAGCTCCTACGAGCAGTACTTC
.	.	TRBV28	TRBJ1-5	CATRGRGPNQPQHF	TGTGCCACACGGGGGAGGGGACCGAATCAGCCCCAGCATTTT
.	TRBD1	TRBV11-2	TRBJ1-6	CASSQEPKGADSPLHF	TGTGCCAGCAGCCAAGAACCGAAGGGGGCGGATTCACCCCTCCACTTT
.	TRBD2	TRBV5-1	TRBJ2-1	CASSPAPGLAGLYNEQFF	TGCGCCAGCAGCCCAGCACCGGGACTAGCGGGGCTCTACAATGAGCAGTTCTTC
.	TRBD1	TRBV9	TRBJ2-2	CASSVGSGTGLITGELFF	TGTGCCAGCAGCGTAGGGTCAGGGACAGGGCTTATCACCGGGGAGCTGTTTTTT
.	.	TRBV10-1	TRBJ2-7	CASSDSRQHYEQYF	TGCGCCAGCAGTGACTCCCGACAGCACTACGAGCAGTACTTC
.	.	TRBV4-3	TRBJ1-1	CASSSQDSWGTEAFF	TGCGCCAGCAGCTCTCAGGACAGTTGGGGCACTGAAGCTTTCTTT
once	TRBD1	TRBV2	TRBJ1-2	CASRTAFGTALYGYTF	TGTGCCAGCAGGACAGCTTTTGGGACAGCGCTCTATGGCTACACCTTC
.	TRBD1	TRBV28	TRBJ1-5	CASRRGQALFQPQHF	TGTGCCAGCAGGAGGGGGCAGGCCCTCTTTCAGCCCCAGCATTTT